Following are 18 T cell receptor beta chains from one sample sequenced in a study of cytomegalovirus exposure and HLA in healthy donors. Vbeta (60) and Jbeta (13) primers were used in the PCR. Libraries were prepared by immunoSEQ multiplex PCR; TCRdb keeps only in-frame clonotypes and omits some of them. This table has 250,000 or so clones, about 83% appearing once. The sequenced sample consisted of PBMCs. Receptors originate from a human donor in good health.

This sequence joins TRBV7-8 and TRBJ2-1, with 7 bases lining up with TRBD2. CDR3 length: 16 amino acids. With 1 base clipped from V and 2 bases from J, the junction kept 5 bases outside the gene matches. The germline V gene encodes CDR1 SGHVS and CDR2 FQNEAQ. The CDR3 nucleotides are TGTGCCAGCAGCTTAGGAGGGGACTATACCTACAATGAGCAGTTCTTC. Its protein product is CASSLGGDYTYNEQFF.

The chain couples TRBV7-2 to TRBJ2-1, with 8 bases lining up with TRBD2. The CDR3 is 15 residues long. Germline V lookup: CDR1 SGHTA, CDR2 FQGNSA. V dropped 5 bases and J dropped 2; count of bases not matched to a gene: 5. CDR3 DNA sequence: TGTGCCAGCAGCCCAGCGGGAGCGACCTACAATGAGCAGTTCTTC. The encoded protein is CASSPAGATYNEQFF.

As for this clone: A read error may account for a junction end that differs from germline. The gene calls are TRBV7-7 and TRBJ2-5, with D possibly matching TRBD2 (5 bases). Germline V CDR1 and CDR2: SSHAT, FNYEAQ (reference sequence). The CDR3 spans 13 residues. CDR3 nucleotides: TGTGCTAGCAGCCTCGGGGTTAGGGAGACCCAGTACTTC. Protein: CASSLGVRETQYF.

The CDR3 sequence is CASSPREGYETQYF. CDR3 in DNA: TGTGCCAGCTCACCACGGGAGGGATACGAGACCCAGTACTTC. This chain links TRBV18 with TRBJ2-5, with TRBD2 matching over 7 bases. Losses at the gene ends were 1 base for V and 5 bases for J; bases not matched to a gene: 4. The CDR3 totals 14 residues. The germline V gene has CDR1 KGHSH and CDR2 LQKENI. The whole variable domain, filled in from reference TRBV18 and TRBJ2-5, reads NAGVMQNPRHLVRRRGQEARLRCSPMKGHSHVYWYRQLPEEGLKFMVYLQKENIIDESGMPKERFSAEFPKEGPSILRIQQVVRGDSAAYFCASSPREGYETQYFGPGTRLLVL.

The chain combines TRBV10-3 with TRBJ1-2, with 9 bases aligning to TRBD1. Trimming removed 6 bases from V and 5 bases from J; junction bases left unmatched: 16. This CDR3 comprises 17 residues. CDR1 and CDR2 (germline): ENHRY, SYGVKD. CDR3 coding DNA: TGTGCCATCAGGCGGGTTTCTTTTGACAGGGGGGAGTATGGCTACACCTTC. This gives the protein CAIRRVSFDRGEYGYTF.

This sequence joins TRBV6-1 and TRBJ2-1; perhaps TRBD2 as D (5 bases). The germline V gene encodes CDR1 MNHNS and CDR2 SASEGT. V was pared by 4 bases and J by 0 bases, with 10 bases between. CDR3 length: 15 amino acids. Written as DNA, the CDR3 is TGTGCCAGCAGTGCCGGACTGTTCTCCTACAATGAGCAGTTCTTC. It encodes CASSAGLFSYNEQFF.

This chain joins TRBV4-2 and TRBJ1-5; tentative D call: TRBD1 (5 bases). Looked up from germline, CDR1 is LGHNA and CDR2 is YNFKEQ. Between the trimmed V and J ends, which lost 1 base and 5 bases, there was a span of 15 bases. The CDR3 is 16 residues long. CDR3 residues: CASSQARGGTYQPQHF. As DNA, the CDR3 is TGTGCCAGCAGCCAAGCCCGAGGAGGGACCTATCAGCCCCAGCATTTT.

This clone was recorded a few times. As DNA, the CDR3 is TGTGCCAGCAGTCCACTAGCGGGGACCCAAGAGACCCAGTACTTC. This codes for CASSPLAGTQETQYF. This rearrangement joins TRBV28 to TRBJ2-5; TRBD2 agrees at 10 bases. CDR1 is MDHEN and CDR2 is SYDVKM in the germline V gene. V lost 5 bases to trimming and J lost 1 base; unmatched junction nucleotides: 4. This CDR3 contains 15 residues.

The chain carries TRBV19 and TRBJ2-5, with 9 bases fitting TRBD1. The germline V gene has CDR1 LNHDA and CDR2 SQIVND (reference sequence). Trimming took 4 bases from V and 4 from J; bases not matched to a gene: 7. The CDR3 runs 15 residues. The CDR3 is CASSKPGQGPETQYF. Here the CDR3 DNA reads TGTGCCAGTAGTAAACCGGGACAGGGCCCAGAGACCCAGTACTTC.

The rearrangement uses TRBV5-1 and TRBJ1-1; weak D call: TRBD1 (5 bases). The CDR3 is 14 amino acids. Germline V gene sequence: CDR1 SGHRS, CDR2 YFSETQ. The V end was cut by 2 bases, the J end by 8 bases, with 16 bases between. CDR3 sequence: CASSFKDMAAEAFF. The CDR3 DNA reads TGCGCCAGCAGCTTTAAGGACATGGCAGCCGAAGCTTTCTTT.

CDR3 sequence reads: CASSSGQGGTNVLTF. CDR3 DNA: TGTGCCAGCAGTTCAGGACAGGGTGGAACCAACGTCCTGACTTTC. The chain is built from TRBV7-9 and TRBJ2-6; 8 bases are a match to TRBD1. CDR1 SEHNR and CDR2 FQNEAQ come from the germline V gene (reference sequence). J lost 8 bases, V lost 6 bases, and 9 bases had no gene match. The CDR3 has 15 residues.

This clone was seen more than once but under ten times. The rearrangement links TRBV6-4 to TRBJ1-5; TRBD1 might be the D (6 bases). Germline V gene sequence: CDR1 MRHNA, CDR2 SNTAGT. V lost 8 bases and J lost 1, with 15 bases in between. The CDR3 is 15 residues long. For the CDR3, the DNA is TGTGCCAGCCCCCTGGACAGAAAAAGCAATCAGCCCCAGCATTTT. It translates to CASPLDRKSNQPQHF.

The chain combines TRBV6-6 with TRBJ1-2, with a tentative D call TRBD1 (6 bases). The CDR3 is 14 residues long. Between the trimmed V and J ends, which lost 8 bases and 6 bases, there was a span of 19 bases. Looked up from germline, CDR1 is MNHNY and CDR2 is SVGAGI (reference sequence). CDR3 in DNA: TGTGCCAGCGAGCCGTCGAGGGGGTCCCATGGCTACACCTTC. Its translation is CASEPSRGSHGYTF.

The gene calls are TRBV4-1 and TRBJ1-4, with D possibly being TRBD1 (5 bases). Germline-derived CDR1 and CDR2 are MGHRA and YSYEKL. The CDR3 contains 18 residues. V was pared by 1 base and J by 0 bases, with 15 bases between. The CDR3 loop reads CASSQGRRQTATNEKLFF. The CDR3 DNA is TGCGCCAGCAGCCAAGGACGGAGACAGACCGCAACTAATGAAAAACTGTTTTTT.

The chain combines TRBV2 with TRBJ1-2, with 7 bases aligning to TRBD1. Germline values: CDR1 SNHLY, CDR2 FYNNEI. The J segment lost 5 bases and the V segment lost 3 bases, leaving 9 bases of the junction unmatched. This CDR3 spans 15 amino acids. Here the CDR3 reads CASSDRDRAFYGYTF. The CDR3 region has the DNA TGTGCCAGCAGTGACCGGGACAGAGCTTTTTATGGCTACACCTTC.

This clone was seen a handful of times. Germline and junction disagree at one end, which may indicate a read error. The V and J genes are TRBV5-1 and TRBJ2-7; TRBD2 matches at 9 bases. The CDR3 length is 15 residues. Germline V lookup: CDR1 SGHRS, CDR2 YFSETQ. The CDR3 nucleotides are TGCGCCAGCAGCGTAGTTAGCGGGAGCTCCCACGAGCAGTACTTC. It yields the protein CASSVVSGSSHEQYF.

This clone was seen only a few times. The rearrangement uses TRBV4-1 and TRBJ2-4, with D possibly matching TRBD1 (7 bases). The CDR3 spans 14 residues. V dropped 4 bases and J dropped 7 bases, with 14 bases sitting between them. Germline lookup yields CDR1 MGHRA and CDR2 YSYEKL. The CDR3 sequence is CASSRGTVGNIQYF. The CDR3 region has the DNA TGCGCCAGCAGCCGCGGGACAGTAGGGAACATTCAGTACTTC.

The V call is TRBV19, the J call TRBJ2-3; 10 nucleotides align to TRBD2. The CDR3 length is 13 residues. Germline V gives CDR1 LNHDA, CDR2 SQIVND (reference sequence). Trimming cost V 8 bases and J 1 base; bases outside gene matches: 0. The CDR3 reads CASGTSGTDTQYF. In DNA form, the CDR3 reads TGTGCCAGTGGGACTAGCGGCACAGATACGCAGTATTTT.